The rows below give T cell receptor beta chains drawn from one sample of a study of regulatory T cells in long-lasting Graves disease. TCRdb processed the multiplex PCR reads anew with MiXCR; each CDR3 protein has one entry. The sample lists around 450,000 distinct CDR3 sequences; around 15% were seen once. The data were also submitted as part of a second study, on T cells in Graves' hyperthyroidism and ophthalmopathy.

The sequenced sample was peripheral blood mononuclear cells (PBMCs), obtained at new diagnosis, from a patient treated with antithyroid drugs. The origin of the receptors is a man aged 40-50 years with Graves disease. The CDR3 runs from the conserved cysteine through the conserved F or W. The D gene is left open where the match is weak. Expanded clones are given a class, and other clones once, few, many or no size at all.

CDR3aa: CASSTSGPSYEQYF
CDR3nt: TGCGCCAGCAGCACTAGCGGGCCATCCTACGAGCAGTACTTC
abundance: NA
j_gene: TRBJ2-7
v_gene: TRBV5-1
d_gene: TRBD2

CDR3aa: CASSLVGRVNEQYF
CDR3nt: TGTGCCAGCAGCTTAGTGGGCAGGGTCAACGAGCAGTACTTC
abundance: many
j_gene: TRBJ2-7
v_gene: TRBV7-8
d_gene: NA

CDR3aa: CASSPSVGQGLETQYF
CDR3nt: TGTGCCAGCAGTCCCTCCGTGGGACAGGGTTTGGAGACCCAGTACTTC
abundance: few
j_gene: TRBJ2-5
v_gene: TRBV27
d_gene: TRBD1

CDR3aa: CASSLGPLVLSTGELFF
CDR3nt: TGTGCCAGCAGCTTAGGTCCGTTGGTCCTGAGCACCGGGGAGCTGTTTTTT
abundance: many
j_gene: TRBJ2-2
v_gene: TRBV11-2
d_gene: NA

CDR3aa: CASSLWTSGISTDTQYF
CDR3nt: TGTGCCAGCAGCTTATGGACTAGCGGGATAAGCACAGATACGCAGTATTTT
abundance: NA
j_gene: TRBJ2-3
v_gene: TRBV7-2
d_gene: TRBD2

CDR3aa: CASSLAFSSSSSTDTQYF
CDR3nt: TGTGCCAGCAGCTTAGCTTTTTCTAGCTCCAGTTCCACAGATACGCAGTATTTT
abundance: many
j_gene: TRBJ2-3
v_gene: TRBV11-2
d_gene: NA

CDR3aa: CSARGGAGMYNEQFF
CDR3nt: TGCAGTGCTAGAGGTGGGGCAGGGATGTACAATGAGCAGTTCTTC
abundance: NA
j_gene: TRBJ2-1
v_gene: TRBV20-1
d_gene: NA

CDR3aa: CASSPDRVAAGYTF
CDR3nt: TGTGCCAGCAGTCCCGATCGGGTGGCGGCCGGCTACACCTTC
abundance: many
j_gene: TRBJ1-2
v_gene: TRBV28
d_gene: NA

CDR3aa: CASSYSGGGYGYTF
CDR3nt: TGTGCCAGCAGTTACTCGGGTGGAGGGTATGGCTACACCTTC
abundance: few
j_gene: TRBJ1-2
v_gene: TRBV6-2/TRBV6-3
d_gene: NA

CDR3aa: CASSRGPPDEQYF
CDR3nt: TGTGCCAGCAGCCGGGGACCACCTGACGAGCAGTACTTC
abundance: few
j_gene: TRBJ2-7
v_gene: TRBV3-1
d_gene: NA

CDR3aa: CARLCSGSSYEQYF
CDR3nt: TGTGCCAGGCTCTGTAGCGGCAGCTCCTACGAGCAGTACTTC
abundance: few
j_gene: TRBJ2-7
v_gene: TRBV25-1
d_gene: NA

CDR3aa: CASRLDQYGELFF
CDR3nt: TGTGCCAGCAGACTCGACCAGTATGGGGAGCTGTTTTTT
abundance: few
j_gene: TRBJ2-2
v_gene: TRBV28
d_gene: NA

CDR3aa: CASSGGLAGSDTQYF
CDR3nt: TGCGCCAGCAGTGGAGGACTAGCGGGATCAGATACGCAGTATTTT
abundance: many
j_gene: TRBJ2-3
v_gene: TRBV10-2
d_gene: TRBD2

CDR3aa: CSAASLRGINTGELFF
CDR3nt: TGCAGTGCCGCCTCACTAAGGGGGATTAACACCGGGGAGCTGTTTTTT
abundance: few
j_gene: TRBJ2-2
v_gene: TRBV20-1
d_gene: NA

CDR3aa: CASSLTGAHQETQYF
CDR3nt: TGTGCCAGCAGCTTGACAGGGGCCCACCAAGAGACCCAGTACTTC
abundance: NA
j_gene: TRBJ2-5
v_gene: TRBV5-5
d_gene: TRBD1

CDR3aa: CASSWTGEAKNIQYF
CDR3nt: TGCGCCAGCAGTTGGACAGGGGAAGCCAAAAACATTCAGTACTTC
abundance: many
j_gene: TRBJ2-4
v_gene: TRBV5-1
d_gene: TRBD1

CDR3aa: CASSDPREPYEQYF
CDR3nt: TGTGCCAGCAGTGACCCCAGGGAACCCTACGAGCAGTACTTC
abundance: NA
j_gene: TRBJ2-7
v_gene: TRBV25-1
d_gene: NA

CDR3aa: CSVGLGTGDSPLHF
CDR3nt: TGCAGCGTTGGGCTCGGGACAGGGGATTCACCCCTCCACTTT
abundance: NA
j_gene: TRBJ1-6
v_gene: TRBV29-1
d_gene: TRBD1

CDR3aa: CASSFRRTANTGELFF
CDR3nt: TGTGCCAGCAGCTTTCGACGGACCGCGAACACCGGGGAGCTGTTTTTT
abundance: many
j_gene: TRBJ2-2
v_gene: TRBV28
d_gene: NA

CDR3aa: CASSPVPKPTQPQHF
CDR3nt: TGTGCCAGCTCACCAGTCCCTAAACCCACTCAGCCCCAGCATTTT
abundance: many
j_gene: TRBJ1-5
v_gene: TRBV18
d_gene: NA

CDR3aa: CASSSSAAKNIQYF
CDR3nt: TGTGCCAGCAGCTCGAGCGCGGCCAAAAACATTCAGTACTTC
abundance: few
j_gene: TRBJ2-4
v_gene: TRBV6-1
d_gene: NA

CDR3aa: CASSRIQGVDSPLHF
CDR3nt: TGTGCCAGCAGCCGGATACAGGGCGTCGATTCACCCCTCCACTTT
abundance: many
j_gene: TRBJ1-6
v_gene: TRBV3-1
d_gene: NA

CDR3aa: CSVEERGTDTQYF
CDR3nt: TGCAGCGTTGAGGAGCGGGGGACAGATACGCAGTATTTT
abundance: few
j_gene: TRBJ2-3
v_gene: TRBV29-1
d_gene: TRBD2

CDR3aa: CASMARTSGISYNEQFF
CDR3nt: TGTGCCAGCATGGCGCGGACTAGCGGGATCTCCTACAATGAGCAGTTCTTC
abundance: many
j_gene: TRBJ2-1
v_gene: TRBV6-1
d_gene: TRBD2

CDR3aa: CASSPQSKRTEAFF
CDR3nt: TGTGCCAGCTCACCACAATCCAAACGAACTGAAGCTTTCTTT
abundance: many
j_gene: TRBJ1-1
v_gene: TRBV18
d_gene: NA

CDR3aa: CATARDTFEQYF
CDR3nt: TGTGCCACCGCTCGGGACACCTTCGAGCAGTACTTC
abundance: few
j_gene: TRBJ2-7
v_gene: TRBV2
d_gene: NA

CDR3aa: CASSSGGYNEQFF
CDR3nt: TGTGCCAGTAGTAGCGGGGGTTACAATGAGCAGTTCTTC
abundance: many
j_gene: TRBJ2-1
v_gene: TRBV19
d_gene: TRBD2

CDR3aa: CASSWKNSGTGYNEQFF
CDR3nt: TGCGCCAGCAGCTGGAAGAACTCCGGGACAGGGTACAATGAGCAGTTCTTC
abundance: many
j_gene: TRBJ2-1
v_gene: TRBV5-1
d_gene: TRBD1